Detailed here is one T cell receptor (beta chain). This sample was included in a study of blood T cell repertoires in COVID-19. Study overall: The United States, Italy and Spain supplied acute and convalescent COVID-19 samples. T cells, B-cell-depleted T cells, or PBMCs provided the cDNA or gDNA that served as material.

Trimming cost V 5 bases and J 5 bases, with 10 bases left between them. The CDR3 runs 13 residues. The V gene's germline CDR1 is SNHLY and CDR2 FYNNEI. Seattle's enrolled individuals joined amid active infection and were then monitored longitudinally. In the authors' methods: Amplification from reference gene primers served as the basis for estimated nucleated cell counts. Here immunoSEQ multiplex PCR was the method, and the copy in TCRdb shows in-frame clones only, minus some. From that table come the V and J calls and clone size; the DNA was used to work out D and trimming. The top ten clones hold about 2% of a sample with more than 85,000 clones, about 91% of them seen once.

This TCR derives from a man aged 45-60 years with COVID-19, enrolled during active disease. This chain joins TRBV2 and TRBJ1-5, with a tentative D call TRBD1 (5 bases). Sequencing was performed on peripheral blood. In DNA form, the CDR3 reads TGTGCCAGCAGTCAGGAGGGGCATCAGCCCCAGCATTTT. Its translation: CASSQEGHQPQHF.